This is a list of T cell receptor beta chains from one sample in a study of shared clonotypes between healthy human individuals. Only in-frame clones appear in the TCRdb table, and some are missing; sequencing was by immunoSEQ multiplex PCR. In the table there are 1.5 million to 2.5 million clones, 85% to 95% of which are singletons. Sequenced material: naive CD8+ T cells sorted from blood. The receptors derive from a man younger than 35 in good health. Each CDR3 is given with its conserved first and last residue. Each record gives: V gene, CDR3 protein.

v_call: TRBV27
cdr3_aa: CASTSLTPSGANVLTF

v_call: TRBV5-1
cdr3_aa: CASSSRQDLNTEAFF

v_call: TRBV2
cdr3_aa: CASTTGTEIYEQYF

v_call: TRBV10-1
cdr3_aa: CASSDGGGGYTF

v_call: TRBV9
cdr3_aa: CASSPGEGALVDEQFF

v_call: TRBV27
cdr3_aa: CASSLWDGSPGYTF

v_call: TRBV19
cdr3_aa: CASSIAGGGDTQYF

v_call: TRBV7-2
cdr3_aa: CASSSGQGPYGYTF

v_call: TRBV6-6
cdr3_aa: CASSSGGPGAF

v_call: TRBV19
cdr3_aa: CASSPSTGNNEQFF

v_call: TRBV9
cdr3_aa: CASSASGLEGSPLHF

v_call: TRBV4-3
cdr3_aa: CASSQDSYVEDDGYTF

v_call: TRBV5-6
cdr3_aa: CASSLPESPLHF

v_call: TRBV5-4
cdr3_aa: CASSLSTPSTGELFF

v_call: TRBV11-2
cdr3_aa: CASSPGGAPTNEKLFF

v_call: TRBV5-6
cdr3_aa: CASSFGTGTTGLFF

v_call: TRBV7-6
cdr3_aa: CASSKEGQSLQETQYF

v_call: TRBV2
cdr3_aa: CASSAQGSFYEQYF

v_call: TRBV15
cdr3_aa: CATSRPFVDDEQFF

v_call: TRBV14
cdr3_aa: CASSQEGNGGPLYEQYF